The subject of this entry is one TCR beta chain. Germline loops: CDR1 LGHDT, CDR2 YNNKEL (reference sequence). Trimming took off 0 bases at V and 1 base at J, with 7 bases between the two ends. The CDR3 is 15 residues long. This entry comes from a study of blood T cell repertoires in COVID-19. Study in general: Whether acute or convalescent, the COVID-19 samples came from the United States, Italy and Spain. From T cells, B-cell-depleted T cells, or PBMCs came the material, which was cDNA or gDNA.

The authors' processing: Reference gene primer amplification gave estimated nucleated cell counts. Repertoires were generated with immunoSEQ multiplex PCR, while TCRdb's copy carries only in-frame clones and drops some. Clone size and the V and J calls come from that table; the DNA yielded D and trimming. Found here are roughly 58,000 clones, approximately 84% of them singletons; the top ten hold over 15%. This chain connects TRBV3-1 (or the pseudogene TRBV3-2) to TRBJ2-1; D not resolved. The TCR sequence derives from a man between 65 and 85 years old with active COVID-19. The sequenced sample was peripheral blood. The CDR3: CASSQELLSYNEQFF. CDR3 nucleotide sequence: TGTGCCAGCAGCCAAGAACTTCTTTCCTACAATGAGCAGTTCTTC.